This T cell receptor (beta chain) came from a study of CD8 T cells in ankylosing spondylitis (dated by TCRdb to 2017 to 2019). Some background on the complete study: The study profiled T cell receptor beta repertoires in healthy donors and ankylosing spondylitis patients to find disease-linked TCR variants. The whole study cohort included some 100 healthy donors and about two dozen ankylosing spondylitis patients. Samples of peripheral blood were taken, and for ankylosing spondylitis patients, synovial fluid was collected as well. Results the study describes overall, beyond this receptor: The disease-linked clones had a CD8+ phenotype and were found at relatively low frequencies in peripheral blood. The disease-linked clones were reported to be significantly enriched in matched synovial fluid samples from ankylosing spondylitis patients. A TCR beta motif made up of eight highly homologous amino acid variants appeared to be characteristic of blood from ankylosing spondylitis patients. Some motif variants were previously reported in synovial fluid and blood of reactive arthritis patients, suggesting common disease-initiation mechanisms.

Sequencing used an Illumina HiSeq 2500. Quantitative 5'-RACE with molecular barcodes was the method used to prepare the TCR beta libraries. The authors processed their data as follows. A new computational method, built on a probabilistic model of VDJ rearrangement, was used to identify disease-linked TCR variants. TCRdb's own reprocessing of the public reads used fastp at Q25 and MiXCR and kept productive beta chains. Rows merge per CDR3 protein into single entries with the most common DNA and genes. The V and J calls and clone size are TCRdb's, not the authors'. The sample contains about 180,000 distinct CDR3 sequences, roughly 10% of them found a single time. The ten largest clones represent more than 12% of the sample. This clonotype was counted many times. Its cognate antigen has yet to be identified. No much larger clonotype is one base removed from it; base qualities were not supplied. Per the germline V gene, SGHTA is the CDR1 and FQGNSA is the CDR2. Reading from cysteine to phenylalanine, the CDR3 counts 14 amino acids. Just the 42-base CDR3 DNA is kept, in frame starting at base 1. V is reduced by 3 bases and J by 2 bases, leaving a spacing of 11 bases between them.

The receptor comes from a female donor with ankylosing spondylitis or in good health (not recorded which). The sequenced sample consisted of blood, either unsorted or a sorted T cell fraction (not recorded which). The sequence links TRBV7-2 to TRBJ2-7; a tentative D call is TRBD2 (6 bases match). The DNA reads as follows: TGTGCCAGCAGCTTCGGCGGGATCACCTACGAGCAGTACTTC. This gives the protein CASSFGGITYEQYF.